The rows below give T cell receptor beta chains drawn from one sample of a study of T cell responses to AZD1222 COVID-19 vaccine. Repertoires were generated with immunoSEQ multiplex PCR, while TCRdb's copy carries only in-frame clones and drops some. Of about 130,000 clones in the sample, 90% to 95% were seen once. The specimen was peripheral blood, collected on day 0 of AZD1222 vaccination. The source of these receptors is an adult in good health. CDR3s include the opening cysteine and the closing phenylalanine or tryptophan. A D gene is named only where the DNA matches it firmly. Not all rows give a size; the values are once, few, many and, for expanded clones, a class.

d_call	j_call	clone_size	v_call	cdr3_nt	cdr3_aa
TRBD2	TRBJ2-7	-	TRBV6-5	TGTGCCAGCAGTTACAGTATTCTTAGCGGGAACTACGAGCAGTACTTC	CASSYSILSGNYEQYF
TRBD1	TRBJ1-2	-	TRBV3-1/TRBV3-2	TGTGCCAGCAGCCGGACAGGGGGTGACTATGGCTACACCTTC	CASSRTGGDYGYTF
-	TRBJ2-5	once	TRBV4-3	TGCGCCAGCAGCCAAGGTGGCAGGGGCTCGGAGACCCAGTACTTC	CASSQGGRGSETQYF
-	TRBJ2-5	-	TRBV27	TGTGCCAGCAGTCCAACTTATCCGCAAGAGACCCAGTACTTC	CASSPTYPQETQYF
TRBD1	TRBJ2-7	-	TRBV28	TGTGCCAGCAGATTGACAGGGTACGAGCAGTACTTC	CASRLTGYEQYF
-	TRBJ1-2	once	TRBV12-3/TRBV12-4	TGTGCCAGCTCCAGGGTTAACTATGGCTACACCTTC	CASSRVNYGYTF
-	TRBJ1-4	-	TRBV5-5	TGTGCCAGCGAAACCGCCCAGGAAAAACTGTTTTTT	CASETAQEKLFF
-	TRBJ2-2	-	TRBV5-1	TGCGCCAGCAGCTTGACGGGGGCGAGCCGTACCGGGGAGCTGTTTTTT	CASSLTGASRTGELFF
-	TRBJ1-2	-	TRBV28	TGTGCCAGCAGCCCCAGGAGGGGGGTTTGGTATGGCTACACCTTC	CASSPRRGVWYGYTF
-	TRBJ2-6	once	TRBV11-2	TGTGCCAGCTCCACCTACAGGGAAATTTCGGCGGGGGCCAACGTCCTGACTTTC	CASSTYREISAGANVLTF
-	TRBJ1-1	-	TRBV27	TGTGCCAGCAGTTCGGGACAACTGAACACTGAAGCTTTCTTT	CASSSGQLNTEAFF
-	TRBJ2-7	-	TRBV28	TGTGCCGACAGCTTAGGGTCTTTGGACGAGCAGTACTTC	CADSLGSLDEQYF
-	TRBJ2-3	-	TRBV5-1	TGCGCCAGCAGCTTGGGACGTGATACGCAGTATTTT	CASSLGRDTQYF
-	TRBJ1-6	-	TRBV5-4	TGTGCCAGCAGCTTGCGGGATAATTCACCCCTCCACTTT	CASSLRDNSPLHF
-	TRBJ2-7	-	TRBV5-1	TGCGCCAGCAGCTGGGACCAGGGATCCTACGAGCAGTACTTC	CASSWDQGSYEQYF
TRBD2	TRBJ2-1	-	TRBV18	TGTGCCAGCTCACGGACTAGCGGGAGTTCTGATGAGCAGTTCTTC	CASSRTSGSSDEQFF
-	TRBJ1-4	-	TRBV4-2	TGTGCCAGCAGCCAAGAAAGTCCAGGAACGGGGGAAAAACTGTTTTTT	CASSQESPGTGEKLFF
-	TRBJ1-2	-	TRBV28	TGTGCCAGCAGCGCCTCCTATGGCTACACCTTC	CASSASYGYTF
-	TRBJ2-3	-	TRBV28	TGTGCCAGCAGTTTACTAAGGGTGGGGACGCAGTATTTT	CASSLLRVGTQYF
TRBD2	TRBJ2-1	-	TRBV3-1/TRBV3-2	TGTGCCAGCAGCCAATGGACTAGCGGGAACTACAATGAGCAGTTCTTC	CASSQWTSGNYNEQFF
-	TRBJ1-1	-	TRBV27	TGTGCCAGGGTCCCGGGGCGCCGGACTGAAGCTTTCTTT	CARVPGRRTEAFF
-	TRBJ2-3	once	TRBV29-1	TGCAGCGTTGACTTCCGGGAGTATTTAGGTGCAGATACGCAGTATTTT	CSVDFREYLGADTQYF
-	TRBJ1-2	-	TRBV2	TGTGCCAGCACCCGGGACTATGGCTACACCTTC	CASTRDYGYTF
-	TRBJ1-5	-	TRBV6-5	TGTGCCAGCAGGCATACAGGGAACAATCAGCCCCAGCATTTT	CASRHTGNNQPQHF